This is a list of T cell receptor beta chains from one sample in a study of T-cell memory formation after mild COVID-19. TCRdb re-called the 5' RACE reads through MiXCR, storing one row per CDR3 protein. The sample carries some 410,000 distinct CDR3 sequences, 20% to 30% recorded once. The sequencing sample was made of PBMCs or a T cell subset sorted from them (not recorded which). The receptors were gathered from an adult woman who had mild COVID-19 (a few samples of this study predate the infection). Cell type and time point are not known. Both conserved end residues are part of each CDR3. Fields, in order: J gene, D gene, V gene, clone size, CDR3 DNA, CDR3 protein. The D gene is left open where the match is weak. Expanded clones get a size class; other rows say once, few or many, or leave the size out.

j_gene: TRBJ2-7
d_gene: -
v_gene: TRBV11-2
abundance: -
CDR3nt: TGTGCCAGCTCCTGGGGAAGGGGTTCAAACGAGCAGTACTTC
CDR3aa: CASSWGRGSNEQYF

j_gene: TRBJ1-2
d_gene: TRBD1
v_gene: TRBV18
abundance: few
CDR3nt: TGTGCCAGCTCACCATACCGGGACAGGGGCGTATATGGCTACACCTTC
CDR3aa: CASSPYRDRGVYGYTF

j_gene: TRBJ2-2
d_gene: -
v_gene: TRBV4-2
abundance: -
CDR3nt: TGTGCCAGCAGCCACTACCCCCAGGGAGGACGGGCCCTCAACACCGGGGAGCTGTTTTTT
CDR3aa: CASSHYPQGGRALNTGELFF

j_gene: TRBJ2-5
d_gene: TRBD1
v_gene: TRBV12-3/TRBV12-4
abundance: many
CDR3nt: TGTGCCAGCAGATCAACAGGGGAAAAGACCCAGTACTTC
CDR3aa: CASRSTGEKTQYF

j_gene: TRBJ2-7
d_gene: TRBD1
v_gene: TRBV12-3/TRBV12-4
abundance: few
CDR3nt: TGTGCCAGCAGTTTAAATCCTACCGGGACAGGGGACGAGCAGTACTTC
CDR3aa: CASSLNPTGTGDEQYF

j_gene: TRBJ2-1
d_gene: TRBD1
v_gene: TRBV11-3
abundance: -
CDR3nt: TGTGCCAGCAGCTTAGATCTCTTTCCACAGGGGGCAAACAATGAGCAGTTCTTC
CDR3aa: CASSLDLFPQGANNEQFF

j_gene: TRBJ1-5
d_gene: -
v_gene: TRBV10-3
abundance: few
CDR3nt: TGTGCCATCAGTGAATCGGACCCGGGGGCCCAGCATTTT
CDR3aa: CAISESDPGAQHF

j_gene: TRBJ2-1
d_gene: -
v_gene: TRBV19
abundance: many
CDR3nt: TGTGCCAGTAGTATAGATTTCGGGGGACTTACCTACAATGAGCAGTTCTTC
CDR3aa: CASSIDFGGLTYNEQFF

j_gene: TRBJ2-2
d_gene: TRBD2
v_gene: TRBV24-1
abundance: -
CDR3nt: TGTGCCACCAGTGATTTGCCCCGGCTAGCGGGGGGCGGGGAGCTGTTTTTT
CDR3aa: CATSDLPRLAGGGELFF

j_gene: TRBJ1-5
d_gene: TRBD1
v_gene: TRBV6-1
abundance: -
CDR3nt: TGTGCCAGCAGTTTTCCGGGACAGGGGTCCAATCAGCCCCAGCATTTT
CDR3aa: CASSFPGQGSNQPQHF

j_gene: TRBJ2-7
d_gene: -
v_gene: TRBV18
abundance: -
CDR3nt: TGTGCCAGCTCACCCCTCAAGGGGGAGGACAGCCCCTACGAGCAGTACTTC
CDR3aa: CASSPLKGEDSPYEQYF

j_gene: TRBJ2-3
d_gene: -
v_gene: TRBV4-1
abundance: -
CDR3nt: TGCGCCAGCAGCCATGGTCTGGGGTCAAGGGGCACAGATACGCAGTATTTT
CDR3aa: CASSHGLGSRGTDTQYF

j_gene: TRBJ2-3
d_gene: TRBD1
v_gene: TRBV5-1
abundance: -
CDR3nt: TGCGCCAGCAGCTTGGGGCACCGGGACAGGGGCACAGATACGCAGTATTTT
CDR3aa: CASSLGHRDRGTDTQYF

j_gene: TRBJ2-1
d_gene: TRBD2
v_gene: TRBV7-9
abundance: -
CDR3nt: TGTGCCAGCAGCTCACAGTTAGCGGGAGGGCCCCACAATGAGCAGTTCTTC
CDR3aa: CASSSQLAGGPHNEQFF

j_gene: TRBJ2-3
d_gene: -
v_gene: TRBV5-1
abundance: few
CDR3nt: TGCGCCAGCAGCTTGGAGACGGGTAGCACAGATACGCAGTATTTT
CDR3aa: CASSLETGSTDTQYF

j_gene: TRBJ2-7
d_gene: TRBD1
v_gene: TRBV5-4
abundance: -
CDR3nt: TGTGCCAGCAGCTCGACGGGACAGGACTCCTACGAGCAGTACTTC
CDR3aa: CASSSTGQDSYEQYF